This TCR beta chain was recorded in a study of cytomegalovirus exposure and HLA in healthy donors. CDR1 SGDLS and CDR2 YYNGEE come from the germline V gene. Trimming stripped 4 bases from V and 5 bases from J, with 9 bases between. The CDR3 is made up of 13 amino acids. Broader study findings: The classifier reportedly diagnosed cytomegalovirus status with high sensitivity and specificity. Immune exposure information available was restricted to CMV serostatus. V segments that were indistinguishable, TRBV6-2 and TRBV6-3 among them, were omitted from analysis.

About this clone: The antigen remains unidentified.

It was with 60 Vbeta and 13 Jbeta primers that the PCR ran. Generated by immunoSEQ multiplex PCR, the TCRdb table keeps only in-frame clones and is missing some. The repertoire holds 70,000 to 90,000 clones, with 70% to 75% as singletons. Sequencing was done on a sample of PBMCs. The TCR originated in a man in his sixties in good health and CMV-seronegative. The V call is TRBV9, the J call TRBJ2-2; the D gene is possibly TRBD2 (5 bases). CDR3 protein: CASSPEGTGELFF. Written as DNA, the CDR3 is TGTGCCAGCAGCCCCGAGGGAACCGGGGAGCTGTTTTTT.